This passage covers 19 T cell receptor beta chains from one sample sequenced in a study of CD8+ T cells in alopecia areata. The treatment is: oral pan-JAK inhibitor, 5-10 mg twice daily. The authors extracted RNA and reverse transcribed it into cDNA as the sequencing template. Clones were read by immunoSEQ multiplex PCR, and TCRdb kept only the in-frame ones, dropping some. The table has about 76,000 clones, approximately 72% seen once; the top ten hold roughly a quarter. Material: CD8+ T cells sorted from blood, obtained at week 24, from a patient treated with tofacitinib. The receptors originated from a human donor with alopecia areata.

This clone was found a few times. The V and J genes are TRBV6-1 and TRBJ2-5; D uncertain. Germline V gene lookup returns CDR1 MNHNS and CDR2 SASEGT. The CDR3 runs 14 residues. Trimming removed 2 bases at V and 5 bases at J, with 12 bases between. The CDR3 coding sequence is TGTGCCAGCAGTGAAATCGTCGAAGGGGAGACCCAGTACTTC. Translating gives CASSEIVEGETQYF.

This clone was picked up a small number of times. V and J are TRBV4-2 and TRBJ2-1; 12 nucleotides agree with TRBD2. The V gene end was trimmed by 0 bases and the J gene end by 5 bases; junction bases not matched to a gene: 8. The length of the CDR3 is 18 residues. Germline V gives CDR1 LGHNA, CDR2 YNFKEQ. CDR3 nucleotides: TGTGCCAGCAGCCAAGATACCCTAGCGGGGGGGCCTGACAATGAGCAGTTCTTC. Translating gives CASSQDTLAGGPDNEQFF.

V is TRBV15 and J is TRBJ2-3; 12 positions match TRBD1. The J segment lost 6 bases and the V segment lost 0 bases, leaving 10 bases of the junction unmatched. Germline-derived CDR1 and CDR2 are LNHNV and YYDKDF (reference sequence). The CDR3 sequence is 18 residues long. The CDR3 protein is CATSREPPRDRGRDTQYF. The CDR3 DNA follows: TGTGCCACCAGCAGAGAACCACCTCGGGACAGGGGGCGGGATACGCAGTATTTT.

This clone was found once. The chain recombines TRBV27 with TRBJ2-7; D is possibly TRBD2 (6 bases). Germline V gene lookup returns CDR1 MNHEY and CDR2 SMNVEV (reference sequence). V was clipped by 6 bases and J by 7 bases, with 16 bases between them. This CDR3 is built from 13 residues. The CDR3 sequence: CASRGTRLEEQYF. CDR3 in DNA: TGTGCCAGCAGGGGGACTCGTCTGGAGGAGCAGTACTTC.

This rearrangement joins TRBV5-1 to TRBJ2-7; TRBD1 matches 9 bases. The germline V gene encodes CDR1 SGHRS and CDR2 YFSETQ. The J segment lost 4 bases and the V segment lost 4 bases, leaving 6 bases of the junction unmatched. CDR3 length: 14 residues. For the CDR3, the DNA is TGCGCCAGCAGCCCCGGGACAGGGCGATACGAGCAGTACTTC. Protein sequence: CASSPGTGRYEQYF. The full variable domain, in which reference TRBV5-1 and TRBJ2-7 provide the parts outside the CDR3, is KAGVTQTPRYLIKTRGQQVTLSCSPISGHRSVSWYQQTPGQGLQFLFEYFSETQRNKGNFPGRFSGRQFSNSRSEMNVSTLELGDSALYLCASSPGTGRYEQYFGPGTRLTVT.

This clone was picked up one time. The rearrangement joins TRBV6-5 to TRBJ1-6, with 8 bases identical to TRBD1. The CDR3 covers 14 residues. V gave up 7 bases and J gave up 10 bases; unmatched junction bases: 9. Germline CDR1 and CDR2: MNHEY and SVGAGI. CDR3 DNA sequence: TGTGCCAGCATGATCGGGACAGGTGCCTCACCCCTCCACTTT. As protein: CASMIGTGASPLHF.

The CDR3 here is CASSWGQLSGANVLTF. The CDR3 DNA reads TGTGCCAGTAGTTGGGGACAGCTCTCTGGGGCCAACGTCCTGACTTTC. The chain uses TRBV19 and TRBJ2-6; TRBD1 aligns across 7 bases. There are 16 residues in the CDR3. V shed 5 bases, J shed 0 bases, and the junction held 4 bases outside the gene matches. Germline CDR1 reads LNHDA; CDR2 reads SQIVND (reference sequence).

The genes are TRBV6-5 and TRBJ1-2, with D possibly matching TRBD1 (5 bases). Looked up from germline, CDR1 is MNHEY and CDR2 is SVGAGI. The CDR3 is made up of 13 amino acids. V dropped 6 bases and J dropped 5 bases, with 13 bases sitting between them. The CDR3 protein is CASRLDRLYGYTF. The CDR3 DNA is TGTGCCAGCAGACTCGACAGATTATATGGCTACACCTTC.

The rearrangement joins TRBV11-2 to TRBJ2-7; D not resolved. CDR1 is SGHAT, CDR2 FQNNGV, per germline. This CDR3 comprises 14 residues. Between the trimmed V and J ends, which lost 4 bases and 3 bases, there was a span of 13 bases. The CDR3 is CASSSPDGRYEQYF. CDR3 nucleotide sequence: TGTGCCAGCAGCTCCCCGGACGGTCGCTACGAGCAGTACTTC.

V is TRBV19 and J is TRBJ1-1, with D unresolved. The V and J ends lost 3 bases and 8 bases respectively, with 16 bases between them. The germline V gene has CDR1 LNHDA and CDR2 SQIVND (reference sequence). The CDR3 consists of 14 residues. The DNA of the CDR3 is TGTGCCAGTAGTATCCCCGATGCAGGCAGAGAAGCTTTCTTT. Protein sequence: CASSIPDAGREAFF. The full variable domain, its missing parts supplied by reference TRBV19 and TRBJ1-1, is DGGITQSPKYLFRKEGQNVTLSCEQNLNHDAMYWYRQDPGQGLRLIYYSQIVNDFQKGDIAEGYSVSREKKESFPLTVTSAQKNPTAFYLCASSIPDAGREAFFGQGTRLTVV.

The chain employs TRBV4-3 and TRBJ2-1, with 8 bases fitting TRBD1. Per germline, CDR1 LGHNA and CDR2 YSLEER. This CDR3 has 14 residues. V dropped 0 bases and J dropped 8; count of bases not matched to a gene: 3. DNA of the CDR3: TGCGCCAGCAGCCAAGAGCTACAGGGGGATGAGCAGTTCTTC. Translated, it gives CASSQELQGDEQFF.

The V call is TRBV15, the J call TRBJ2-7, with D perhaps being TRBD1 or TRBD2 (5 bases each). This CDR3 has 14 residues. Germline V gene data show CDR1 as LNHNV and CDR2 as YYDKDF (reference sequence). Between the trimmed V and J ends, which lost 4 bases and 0 bases, there was a span of 10 bases. CDR3 region: CATSMGRSSYEQYF. The CDR3, as DNA: TGTGCCACCAGCATGGGACGCTCCTCCTACGAGCAGTACTTC.

The J gene is TRBJ2-7, the V gene TRBV2, with 10 bases lining up with TRBD1. CDR1 SNHLY and CDR2 FYNNEI come from the germline V gene. Trimming removed 1 base from V and 2 bases from J; junction bases left unmatched: 8. The CDR3 consists of 17 residues. The CDR3: CASSEGRGTGVAYEQYF. As DNA, the CDR3 is TGTGCCAGCAGTGAAGGGCGTGGGACAGGGGTGGCCTACGAGCAGTACTTC.

This clone was recorded only once. The V gene is TRBV9, the J gene TRBJ2-6; D not resolved. The CDR3 is 16 residues long. Between the trimmed V and J ends, which lost 1 base and 1 base, there was a span of 9 bases. Per the germline V gene, CDR1 is SGDLS and CDR2 is YYNGEE. This CDR3 is CASSVHRLSGANVLTF. In DNA, the CDR3 is TGTGCCAGCAGCGTACATCGGCTTTCTGGGGCCAACGTCCTGACTTTC.

This chain joins TRBV5-1 and TRBJ2-1; tentative D call: TRBD2 (5 bases). Germline loops: CDR1 SGHRS, CDR2 YFSETQ. Trimming took off 4 bases at V and 15 bases at J, with 23 bases between the two ends. The CDR3 has 14 residues. The CDR3: CASSGRDGIPSRFF. The CDR3 DNA follows: TGCGCCAGCAGCGGCCGCGACGGGATTCCCTCAAGGTTCTTC.

The V and J genes are TRBV30 and TRBJ2-1; TRBD2 matches at 11 bases. The CDR3 has 14 amino acids. Germline CDR1 is GTSNPN and CDR2 is SVGIG (reference sequence). The CDR3 loop reads CAGRPGLAANEQFF. The CDR3 bases are TGTGCAGGGCGCCCGGGACTAGCGGCCAATGAGCAGTTCTTC. The whole variable domain, remainder taken from reference TRBV30 and TRBJ2-1, is SQTIHQWPATLVQPVGSPLSLECTVEGTSNPNLYWYRQAAGRGLQLLFYSVGIGQISSEVPQNLSASRPQDRQFILSSKKLLLSDSGFYLCAGRPGLAANEQFFGPGTRLTVL.

J is TRBJ2-7 and V is TRBV28; D not resolved. Germline-derived CDR1 and CDR2 are MDHEN and SYDVKM. This CDR3 has 11 amino acids. Between the trimmed V and J ends, which lost 5 bases and 6 bases, there was a span of 8 bases. The DNA for the CDR3 is TGTGCCAGCAGTACTTGGGCCGAGCAGTACTTC. It encodes CASSTWAEQYF.

The rearrangement joins TRBV7-9 to TRBJ2-5; 8 nucleotides match TRBD2. There are 16 residues in the CDR3. Looked up from germline, CDR1 is SEHNR and CDR2 is FQNEAQ (reference sequence). Trimming cost V 4 bases and J 0 bases; bases outside gene matches: 7. The CDR3 DNA reads TGTGCCAGCAGCTCATCAACCGGGGGGGACCAAGAGACCCAGTACTTC. Translation gives CASSSSTGGDQETQYF. Full variable domain (missing parts from reference TRBV7-9 and TRBJ2-5): DTGVSQNPRHKITKRGQNVTFRCDPISEHNRLYWYRQTLGQGPEFLTYFQNEAQLEKSRLLSDRFSAERPKGSFSTLEIQRTEQGDSAMYLCASSSSTGGDQETQYFGPGTRLLVL.

This clone appeared a few times. This sequence joins TRBV4-1 and TRBJ2-2; possibly TRBD1 or TRBD2 for D (5 bases each). This CDR3 has 16 residues. V lost 0 bases to trimming and J lost 1 base, with 9 bases between them. Germline V gene lookup returns CDR1 MGHRA and CDR2 YSYEKL. Here the CDR3 DNA reads TGCGCCAGCAGCCAAGATGGGGGACGGAACACCGGGGAGCTGTTTTTT. It codes for CASSQDGGRNTGELFF.